This TCR beta chain was recovered during a study of Graves' ophthalmopathy and Graves' hyperthyroidism. At the level of the study: By definition, stable hyperthyroidism involved no ophthalmopathy within 18 months of follow-up.

Amplified material comprised TCR beta CDR3 regions derived from RNA transcripts. After a first-round RT-PCR with HTBI primers, a second-round multiplex PCR was run. TCRdb redid the calling of the multiplex PCR reads with MiXCR, one entry per CDR3 protein. Of 560,000 or so distinct CDR3 sequences in the sample, approximately 37% were seen once. Ages of hyperthyroidism patients ran from 18 to 65, and their diagnoses were new, under 2 months' duration. A note on this clonotype: Its cognate antigen is unknown.

Whole-study findings and limits: Progression of ophthalmopathy was predicted by the model with 65% to 71% sensitivity and under 75% specificity. Thyroid clonotypes that were expanded above 0.001 frequency mostly also appeared in blood.

The CDR3 consists of 14 residues. V dropped 10 bases and J dropped 10; count of bases not matched to a gene: 14. From germline, CDR1 is SNHLY and CDR2 FYNNEI. This clonotype was obtained from an adult man with Graves' hyperthyroidism. Sequences were obtained from peripheral blood or thyroid tissue (not recorded which). The rearrangement uses TRBV2 and TRBJ1-4; 8 bases are shared with TRBD1. The CDR3, as DNA: TGTGCCACCCGACCTGGACAGGGAGGAGGAAAACTGTTTTTT. It codes for CATRPGQGGGKLFF.